The 31 T cell receptor beta chains below all came from one sample that was sequenced in a study of blood T cell repertoires in COVID-19. Measured with immunoSEQ multiplex PCR; TCRdb has only the in-frame clones, and not every one. The sample includes 60,000 to 85,000 clones, around nine tenths of them seen just once. The sequencing sample was made of peripheral blood. These receptors came from a woman of 80 years or more with active or convalescent COVID-19.

The chain combines TRBV7-6 with TRBJ1-1; D ambiguous. Looked up from germline, CDR1 is SGHVS and CDR2 is FNYEAQ. The CDR3 totals 14 residues. Trimming pared 0 bases from V and 7 bases from J, leaving 12 bases between. CDR3 nucleotide sequence: TGTGCCAGCAGCTTAGCCGGCAGGCCGAATGAAGCTTTCTTT. Protein product: CASSLAGRPNEAFF.

The table lists this clone with a count of one. The rearrangement joins TRBV3-1 (or the pseudogene TRBV3-2) to TRBJ2-1; TRBD2 aligns across 8 bases. Germline V gene sequence: CDR1 LGHDT, CDR2 YNNKEL (reference sequence). This CDR3 has 16 residues. With V trimmed by 5 bases and J by 4 bases, 10 bases remained unmatched. The CDR3 DNA is TGTGCCAGCAGCATTATAGGGCGGGGGGTTTACAATGAGCAGTTCTTC. This translates into CASSIIGRGVYNEQFF.

The chain has TRBV6-2 or TRBV6-3 and TRBJ2-4; TRBD2 is a possible D gene (5 bases). The CDR3 sequence is 15 residues long. V lost 2 bases and J lost 0, with 8 bases in between. The germline gives CDR1 MNHEY, CDR2 SVGEGT. The CDR3: CASSYRGLAKNIQYF. As DNA, the CDR3 is TGTGCCAGCAGTTACCGGGGTCTAGCCAAAAACATTCAGTACTTC.

The V and J genes are TRBV10-3 and TRBJ1-5, with 9 bases fitting TRBD1. The CDR3 has 14 amino acids. CDR1 ENHRY and CDR2 SYGVKD come from the germline V gene. With 3 bases clipped from V and 7 bases from J, the junction kept 4 bases outside the gene matches. The CDR3 sequence is CAISERTGEQPQHF. Written as DNA, the CDR3 is TGTGCCATCAGTGAACGGACAGGGGAACAGCCCCAGCATTTT.

J is TRBJ2-7 and V is TRBV4-2, with 7 bases aligning to TRBD2. Germline values: CDR1 LGHNA, CDR2 YNFKEQ. The CDR3 length is 12 residues. After removal of 3 bases from V and 7 bases from J, the junction contained 3 bases not matched to a gene. The CDR3 DNA reads TGTGCCAGCAGCCAGGGGGGGGGAGAGCAGTACTTC. Protein product: CASSQGGGEQYF.

J is TRBJ1-1 and V is TRBV10-2; D is unresolved. The germline V gene has CDR1 WSHSY and CDR2 SAAADI. CDR3 size: 14 residues. V was trimmed by 4 bases and J by 0 bases, leaving 9 bases between them. CDR3 protein: CASSATPMNTEAFF. The CDR3 DNA is TGCGCCAGCAGTGCTACCCCCATGAACACTGAAGCTTTCTTT.

The chain is built from TRBV13 and TRBJ2-7; D might be TRBD2 (7 bases). The CDR3 length is 14 residues. Germline V gives CDR1 PRHDT, CDR2 FYEKMQ (reference sequence). V gave up 9 bases and J gave up 2 bases, with 17 bases separating them. CDR3 DNA sequence: TGTGCCAGTCGCCGGAGGGGGGGACCCTACGAGCAGTACTTC. This translates into CASRRRGGPYEQYF.

The chain uses TRBV5-4 and TRBJ2-3; maybe TRBD1 (5 bases). Trimming cost V 2 bases and J 4 bases, with 11 bases left between them. The germline CDR1 and CDR2 sequences are SGHNT and YYREEE (reference sequence). The CDR3 loop spans 14 amino acids. CDR3 nucleotide sequence: TGTGCCAGCAGCTTCAGGGAATCGTCAGATACGCAGTATTTT. Its protein product is CASSFRESSDTQYF.

There are a few counts of this clone. The J gene is TRBJ1-6, the V gene TRBV24-1; 9 nucleotides match TRBD1. The CDR3 is made up of 16 amino acids. V lost 4 bases and J lost 9; bases outside the gene matches: 9. In germline, CDR1 is KGHDR, CDR2 SFDVKD. CDR3 region: CATSDPTGGKGSPLHF. The CDR3 coding sequence is TGTGCCACCAGTGACCCGACAGGGGGTAAGGGTTCACCCCTCCACTTT.

J is TRBJ1-2 and V is TRBV15; D is possibly TRBD1 (6 bases). Trimming shortened V by 3 bases and J by 4 bases, and 15 bases separated the two germline ends. This CDR3 spans 15 amino acids. CDR1 and CDR2 from the germline V gene are LNHNV and YYDKDF (reference sequence). CDR3 amino acids: CATSSRGATSYGYTF. Written as DNA, the CDR3 is TGTGCCACCAGCAGCAGGGGCGCTACGAGCTATGGCTACACCTTC.

The chain combines TRBV13 with TRBJ2-1, with 10 nucleotides matching TRBD2. The V segment lost 1 base and the J segment 9 bases; nucleotides outside the gene matches: 9. The germline V gene has CDR1 PRHDT and CDR2 FYEKMQ (reference sequence). The CDR3 has 16 residues. CDR3 sequence reads: CASSLDSAGGPGEQFF. CDR3 in DNA: TGTGCCAGCAGCTTAGATTCAGCGGGGGGGCCCGGTGAGCAGTTCTTC.

The rearrangement joins TRBV4-3 to TRBJ1-3; D might be TRBD1 (5 bases). This CDR3 comprises 17 residues. Germline loops: CDR1 LGHNA, CDR2 YSLEER. V lost 0 bases to trimming and J lost 1 base, with 13 bases between them. CDR3 sequence (DNA): TGCGCCAGCAGCCAAGACGGAGGGACGGGATCTGGAAACACCATATATTTT. This codes for CASSQDGGTGSGNTIYF.

This chain links TRBV9 with TRBJ2-2, with unresolved D. Trimming took 3 bases from V and 0 from J, leaving 12 bases between them. The germline CDR1 and CDR2 sequences are SGDLS and YYNGEE. The CDR3 length is 16 residues. CDR3 sequence reads: CASSGGTRSNTGELFF. CDR3 nucleotide sequence: TGTGCCAGCAGCGGAGGCACGAGATCGAACACCGGGGAGCTGTTTTTT.

The chain combines TRBV14 with TRBJ1-2, with a weak D call TRBD1 (5 bases). CDR1 is SGHDN, CDR2 FVKESK, per germline. The CDR3 loop spans 14 amino acids. V was pared by 0 bases and J by 2 bases, with 7 bases between. DNA of the CDR3: TGTGCCAGCAGCCAAGAGCGACAGAACTATGGCTACACCTTC. It specifies CASSQERQNYGYTF. The entire variable domain, with the rest obtained from reference TRBV14 and TRBJ1-2, is as follows: EAGVTQFPSHSVIEKGQTVTLRCDPISGHDNLYWYRRVMGKEIKFLLHFVKESKQDESGMPNNRFLAERTGGTYSTLKVQPAELEDSGVYFCASSQERQNYGYTFGSGTRLTVV.

This chain uses TRBV14 with TRBJ1-6; D not certain. V was clipped by 2 bases and J by 3 bases, with 5 bases between them. This CDR3 spans 14 amino acids. Germline assignment: CDR1 SGHDN and CDR2 FVKESK. In DNA form, the CDR3 reads TGTGCCAGCAGCCAATTTAGCTATAATTCACCCCTCCACTTT. Its translation: CASSQFSYNSPLHF.

This clone appeared many times. The CDR3 protein is CSASASGGRGEQFF. The CDR3 DNA reads as TGCAGCGCCTCCGCTAGCGGGGGGAGGGGAGAGCAGTTCTTC. This chain uses TRBV29-1 with TRBJ2-1; 11 bases are shared with TRBD2. The CDR3 is made up of 14 amino acids. Germline V gives CDR1 SQVTM, CDR2 ANQGSEA. The V segment lost 7 bases and the J segment 10 bases; nucleotides outside the gene matches: 12.

This CDR3 is CASSLEGAPANYGYTF. In DNA, the CDR3 is TGTGCCAGCAGCTTGGAGGGGGCCCCAGCTAACTATGGCTACACCTTC. The rearrangement joins TRBV5-5 to TRBJ1-2; 7 bases are shared with TRBD1. J gave up 0 bases and V 0 bases, and 5 bases lay outside the gene matches. Germline V gene sequence: CDR1 SGHKS, CDR2 YYEKEE (reference sequence). The CDR3 has 16 amino acids.

This clone was picked up a small number of times. This sequence joins TRBV6-2 or TRBV6-3 and TRBJ1-1; D is perhaps TRBD1 (6 bases). From germline, CDR1 is MNHEY and CDR2 SVGEGT. The V end was cut by 4 bases, the J end by 7 bases, with 19 bases between. CDR3 length equals 15 residues. The DNA of the CDR3 is TGTGCCAGCAGTTCCCAGGGGATCGTTAAAAGTGAAGCTTTCTTT. Translated, it gives CASSSQGIVKSEAFF.

This chain connects TRBV10-1 to TRBJ2-7; 9 bases are a match to TRBD1. There are 13 residues in the CDR3. Germline CDR1 is WNHNN and CDR2 is SYGVQD (reference sequence). V lost 5 bases, J lost 2 bases, and 1 base stayed unmatched. Here the CDR3 DNA reads TGCGCCAGCAGTAGGACAGGGGCCTACGAGCAGTACTTC. The encoded protein is CASSRTGAYEQYF.

V and J are TRBV5-6 and TRBJ2-2; D not certain. The germline V gene has CDR1 SGHDT and CDR2 YYEEEE. The CDR3 has 12 amino acids. Trimming left V 1 base short and J 6 bases short, with 4 bases between. The CDR3 region has the DNA TGTGCCAGCAGCTTGCGGTCCGGGGAGCTGTTTTTT. Protein sequence: CASSLRSGELFF.

Turning to this clone: A junction end diverges from the germline sequence, so it may reflect a read error. The V and J genes are TRBV7-2 and TRBJ1-3; TRBD1 is a possible D gene (5 bases). This CDR3 is 16 amino acids long. CDR1 and CDR2 from the germline V gene are SGHTA and FQGNSA. The CDR3 DNA reads as TGTGCCAGCAGCTTAGTTCGGGGACTTGCTGGCAACACCATATATTTT. It specifies CASSLVRGLAGNTIYF.

CDR3 residues: CASSQGGQTGRNVDYTF. The CDR3 DNA reads as TGCGCCAGCAGCCAAGGGGGGCAGACAGGGAGAAACGTTGACTACACCTTC. This sequence joins TRBV4-3 and TRBJ1-2; 7 nucleotides line up with TRBD1. The CDR3 is 17 amino acids. V was clipped by 1 base and J by 10 bases; unmatched bases: 18. Germline CDR1 reads LGHNA; CDR2 reads YSLEER.

The V and J genes are TRBV19 and TRBJ2-5; TRBD2 aligns across 10 bases. V shed 3 bases and J 5 bases; nucleotides not matched to a gene: 6. The CDR3 runs to 15 residues. Per germline, CDR1 LNHDA and CDR2 SQIVND (reference sequence). The CDR3 protein is CASSIGSGGAETQYF. In DNA, the CDR3 is TGTGCCAGTAGTATTGGGAGCGGGGGGGCGGAGACCCAGTACTTC.

The chain links TRBV6-1 to TRBJ1-1, with 8 bases matching TRBD1. J gave up 4 bases and V 1 base, and 8 bases lay outside the gene matches. Germline V lookup: CDR1 MNHNS, CDR2 SASEGT. The CDR3 contains 16 residues. CDR3 in DNA: TGTGCCAGCAGTGAAGGGCAGGGGGCCGGTGTCACTGAAGCTTTCTTT. This gives the protein CASSEGQGAGVTEAFF.

The CDR3 is CASSRLRQVSNEQFF. The CDR3 DNA follows: TGTGCCAGCAGTCGTCTTAGACAGGTCAGCAATGAGCAGTTCTTC. The chain carries TRBV7-9 and TRBJ2-1; tentative D call: TRBD1 (6 bases). V shed 6 bases and J shed 6 bases, with 18 bases lying between them. The CDR3 contains 15 residues. CDR1 and CDR2 (germline): SEHNR, FQNEAQ (reference sequence).

This sequence joins TRBV30 and TRBJ1-1; 9 bases agree with TRBD1. The CDR3 sequence is 14 residues long. The ends lost 4 bases at V and 5 bases at J; junction bases unmatched: 8. Germline CDR1 is GTSNPN and CDR2 is SVGIG (reference sequence). The CDR3 DNA reads as TGTGCCTGGATGAAACAGGGGGCGCGAACTGAAGCTTTCTTT. Translating it yields CAWMKQGARTEAFF. Supplemented by reference TRBV30 and TRBJ1-1, the full variable domain reads SQTIHQWPATLVQPVGSPLSLECTVEGTSNPNLYWYRQAAGRGLQLLFYSVGIGQISSEVPQNLSASRPQDRQFILSSKKLLLSDSGFYLCAWMKQGARTEAFFGQGTRLTVV.

The gene calls are TRBV27 and TRBJ1-2; TRBD1 matches 9 bases. Trimming cost V 8 bases and J 8 bases; bases outside gene matches: 3. The length of the CDR3 is 11 residues. Germline CDR1 MNHEY, CDR2 SMNVEV (reference sequence). The CDR3 region is CASSQGAGYTF. The CDR3 DNA follows: TGTGCCAGCTCACAGGGGGCGGGCTACACCTTC.

The chain couples TRBV29-1 to TRBJ2-3, with D tentatively TRBD1 (5 bases). The CDR3 spans 12 residues. The V gene's germline CDR1 is SQVTM and CDR2 ANQGSEA. Trimming shortened V by 4 bases and J by 4 bases, and 9 bases separated the two germline ends. The CDR3 DNA is TGCAGCGTTGGGGCCAGGGCAGATACGCAGTATTTT. Translating it yields CSVGARADTQYF.

The CDR3 sequence: CSVTGLAGGRYNEQFF. In nucleotides, the CDR3 is TGCAGCGTTACAGGACTAGCGGGGGGGAGATACAATGAGCAGTTCTTC. The genes are TRBV29-1 and TRBJ2-1; 15 nucleotides align to TRBD2. This CDR3 is 16 amino acids long. Germline CDR1 reads SQVTM; CDR2 reads ANQGSEA. Trimming at V came to 5 bases and at J to 4 bases, leaving 6 bases not matched to a gene.

The chain recombines TRBV6-5 with TRBJ1-1, with a possible D match to TRBD1 (6 bases). V lost 8 bases, J lost 9 bases, and 19 bases lay in between. Germline V lookup: CDR1 MNHEY, CDR2 SVGAGI. This CDR3 is built from 13 residues. CDR3 sequence: CASLRGTGTKAFF. CDR3 sequence (DNA): TGTGCCAGCCTGAGGGGGACCGGGACCAAAGCTTTCTTT.

The rearrangement uses TRBV6-5 and TRBJ2-7, with D possibly being TRBD1 (6 bases). Trimming took off 6 bases at V and 2 bases at J, with 14 bases between the two ends. This CDR3 has 14 residues. CDR1 is MNHEY, CDR2 SVGAGI, per germline. The CDR3 nucleotides read TGTGCCAGCAGAAACGGACAGCTGACCTACGAGCAGTACTTC. Amino acid sequence: CASRNGQLTYEQYF.